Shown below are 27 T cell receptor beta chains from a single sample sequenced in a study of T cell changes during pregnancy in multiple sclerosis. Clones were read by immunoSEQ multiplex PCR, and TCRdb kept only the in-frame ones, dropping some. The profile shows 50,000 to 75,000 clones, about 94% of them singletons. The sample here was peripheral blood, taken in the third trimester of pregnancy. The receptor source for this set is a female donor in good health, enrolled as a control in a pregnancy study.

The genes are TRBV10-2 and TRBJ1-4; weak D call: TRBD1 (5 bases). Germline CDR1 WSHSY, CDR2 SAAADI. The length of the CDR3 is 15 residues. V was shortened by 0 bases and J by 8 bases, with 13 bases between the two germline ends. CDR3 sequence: CASSESGTGGEKLFF. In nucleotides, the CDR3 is TGCGCCAGCAGTGAGTCGGGGACCGGAGGGGAAAAACTGTTTTTT.

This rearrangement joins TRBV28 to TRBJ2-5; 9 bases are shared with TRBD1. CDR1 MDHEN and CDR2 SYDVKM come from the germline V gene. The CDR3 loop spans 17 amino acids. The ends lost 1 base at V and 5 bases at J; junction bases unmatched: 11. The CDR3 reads CASSLSRVTGGWETQYF. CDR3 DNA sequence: TGTGCCAGCAGTTTATCACGCGTGACAGGGGGTTGGGAGACCCAGTACTTC.

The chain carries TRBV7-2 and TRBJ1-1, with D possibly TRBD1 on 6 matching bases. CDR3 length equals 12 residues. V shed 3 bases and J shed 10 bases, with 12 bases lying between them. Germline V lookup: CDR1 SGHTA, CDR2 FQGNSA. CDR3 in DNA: TGTGCCAGCAGCTTTCAGGGGCTGGCAGCTTTCTTT. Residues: CASSFQGLAAFF.

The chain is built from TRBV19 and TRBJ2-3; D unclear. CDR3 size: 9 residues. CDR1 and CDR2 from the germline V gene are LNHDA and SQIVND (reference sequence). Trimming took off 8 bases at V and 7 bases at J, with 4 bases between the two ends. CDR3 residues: CASLNTQYF. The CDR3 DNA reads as TGTGCCAGTTTAAATACGCAGTATTTT.

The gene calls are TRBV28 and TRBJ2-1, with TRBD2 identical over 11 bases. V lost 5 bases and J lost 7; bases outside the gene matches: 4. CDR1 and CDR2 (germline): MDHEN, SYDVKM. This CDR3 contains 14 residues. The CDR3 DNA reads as TGTGCCAGCAGTATAGCGGGAGGGCCAAATGAGCAGTTCTTC. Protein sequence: CASSIAGGPNEQFF. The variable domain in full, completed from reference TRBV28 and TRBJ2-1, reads DVKVTQSSRYLVKRTGEKVFLECVQDMDHENMFWYRQDPGLGLRLIYFSYDVKMKEKGDIPEGYSVSREKKERFSLILESASTNQTSMYLCASSIAGGPNEQFFGPGTRLTVL.

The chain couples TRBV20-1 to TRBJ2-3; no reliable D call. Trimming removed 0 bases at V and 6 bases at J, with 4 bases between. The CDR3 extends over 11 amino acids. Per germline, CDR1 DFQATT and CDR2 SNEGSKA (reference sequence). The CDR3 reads CSARDRDTQYF. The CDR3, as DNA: TGCAGTGCTAGAGATCGGGATACGCAGTATTTT.

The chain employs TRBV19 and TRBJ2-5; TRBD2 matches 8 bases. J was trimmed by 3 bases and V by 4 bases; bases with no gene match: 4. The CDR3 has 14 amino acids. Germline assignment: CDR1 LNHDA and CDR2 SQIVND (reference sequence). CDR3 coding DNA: TGTGCCAGTAGTACCTCGGGGGGGGAAGAGACCCAGTACTTC. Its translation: CASSTSGGEETQYF.

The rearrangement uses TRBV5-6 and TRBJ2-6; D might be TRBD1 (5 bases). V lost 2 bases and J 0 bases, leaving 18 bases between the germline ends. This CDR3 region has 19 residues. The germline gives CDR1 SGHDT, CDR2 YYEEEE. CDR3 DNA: TGTGCCAGCAGCTTTAGGACACTCTTCTCCCGCTCTGGGGCCAACGTCCTGACTTTC. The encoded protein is CASSFRTLFSRSGANVLTF.

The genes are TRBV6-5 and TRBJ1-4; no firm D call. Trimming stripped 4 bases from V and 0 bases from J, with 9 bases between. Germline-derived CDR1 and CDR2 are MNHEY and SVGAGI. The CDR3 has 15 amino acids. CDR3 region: CASSSGVATNEKLFF. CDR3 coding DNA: TGTGCCAGCAGTTCCGGGGTTGCAACTAATGAAAAACTGTTTTTT.

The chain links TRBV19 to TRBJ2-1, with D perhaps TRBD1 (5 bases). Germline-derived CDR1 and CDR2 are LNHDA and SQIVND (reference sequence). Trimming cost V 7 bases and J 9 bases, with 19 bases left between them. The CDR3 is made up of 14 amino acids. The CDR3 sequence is CASTIGARSVEQFF. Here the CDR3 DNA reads TGTGCCAGTACCATAGGGGCTAGATCGGTTGAGCAGTTCTTC.

The CDR3 spells CASSIDERELGETQYF. As DNA, the CDR3 is TGTGCCAGTAGTATAGATGAGCGGGAGCTGGGAGAGACCCAGTACTTC. The genes are TRBV19 and TRBJ2-5; 8 positions agree with TRBD2. This CDR3 comprises 16 residues. V was pared by 0 bases and J by 4 bases, with 7 bases of the junction left unmatched. Germline lookup yields CDR1 LNHDA and CDR2 SQIVND (reference sequence).

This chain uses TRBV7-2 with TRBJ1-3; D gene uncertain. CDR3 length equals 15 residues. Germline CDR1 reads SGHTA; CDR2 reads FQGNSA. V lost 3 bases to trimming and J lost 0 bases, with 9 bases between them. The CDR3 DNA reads TGTGCCAGCAGCTTGATCGGTTTCTCTGGAAACACCATATATTTT. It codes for CASSLIGFSGNTIYF.

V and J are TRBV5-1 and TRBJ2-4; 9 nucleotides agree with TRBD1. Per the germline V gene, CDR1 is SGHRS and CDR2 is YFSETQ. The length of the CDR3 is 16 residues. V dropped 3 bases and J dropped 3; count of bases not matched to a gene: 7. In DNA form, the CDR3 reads TGCGCCAGCAGCTCGGGGACAGGGTCAATCAAAAACATTCAGTACTTC. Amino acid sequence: CASSSGTGSIKNIQYF.

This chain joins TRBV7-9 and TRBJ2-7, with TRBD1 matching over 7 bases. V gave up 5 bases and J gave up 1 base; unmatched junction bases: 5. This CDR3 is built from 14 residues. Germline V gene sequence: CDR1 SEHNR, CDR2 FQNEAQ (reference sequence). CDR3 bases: TGTGCCAGCAGCATCCGGGACAGTTCCTACGAGCAGTACTTC. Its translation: CASSIRDSSYEQYF.

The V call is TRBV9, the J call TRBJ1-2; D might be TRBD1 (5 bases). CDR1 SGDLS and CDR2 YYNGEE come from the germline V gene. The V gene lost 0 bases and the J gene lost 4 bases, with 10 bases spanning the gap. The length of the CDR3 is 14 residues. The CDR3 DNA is TGTGCCAGCAGCGTAGGGGGGGGGACCTATGGCTACACCTTC. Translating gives CASSVGGGTYGYTF. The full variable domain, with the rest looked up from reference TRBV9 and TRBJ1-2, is DSGVTQTPKHLITATGQRVTLRCSPRSGDLSVYWYQQSLDQGLQFLIQYYNGEERAKGNILERFSAQQFPDLHSELNLSSLELGDSALYFCASSVGGGTYGYTFGSGTRLTVV.

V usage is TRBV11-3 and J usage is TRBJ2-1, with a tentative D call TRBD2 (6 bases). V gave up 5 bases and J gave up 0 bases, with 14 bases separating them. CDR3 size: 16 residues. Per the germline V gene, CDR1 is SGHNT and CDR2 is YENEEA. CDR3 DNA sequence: TGTGCCAGCAGCCCGGGACTCCTGAGCTCCTACAATGAGCAGTTCTTC. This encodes CASSPGLLSSYNEQFF.

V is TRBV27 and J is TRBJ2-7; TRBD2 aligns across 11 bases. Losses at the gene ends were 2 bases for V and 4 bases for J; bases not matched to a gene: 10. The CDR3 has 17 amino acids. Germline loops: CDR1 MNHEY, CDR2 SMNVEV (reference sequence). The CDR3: CASSLDPRLAGGYEQYF. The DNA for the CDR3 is TGTGCCAGCAGTTTAGACCCTCGCTTAGCGGGAGGGTACGAGCAGTACTTC.

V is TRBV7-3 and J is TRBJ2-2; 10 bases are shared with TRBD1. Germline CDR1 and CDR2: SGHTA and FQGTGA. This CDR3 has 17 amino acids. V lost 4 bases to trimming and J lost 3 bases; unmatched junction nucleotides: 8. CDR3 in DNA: TGTGCCAGCAGCTCCTCCGGGACAGGGGAGTACACCGGGGAGCTGTTTTTT. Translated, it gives CASSSSGTGEYTGELFF.

As DNA, the CDR3 is TGCAGCGTCAAGCGGTTGAACACCGGGGAGCTGTTTTTT. Residues: CSVKRLNTGELFF. The genes are TRBV29-1 and TRBJ2-2; a possible D gene is TRBD2 (5 bases). Germline V gene sequence: CDR1 SQVTM, CDR2 ANQGSEA. V was trimmed by 6 bases and J by 1 base, leaving 9 bases between them. CDR3 length equals 13 residues.

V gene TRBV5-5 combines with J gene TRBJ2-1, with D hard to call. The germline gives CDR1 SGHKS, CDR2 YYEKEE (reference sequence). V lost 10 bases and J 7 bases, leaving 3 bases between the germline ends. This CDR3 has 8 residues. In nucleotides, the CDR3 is TGTGCCTCTAATGAGCAGTTCTTC. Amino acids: CASNEQFF.

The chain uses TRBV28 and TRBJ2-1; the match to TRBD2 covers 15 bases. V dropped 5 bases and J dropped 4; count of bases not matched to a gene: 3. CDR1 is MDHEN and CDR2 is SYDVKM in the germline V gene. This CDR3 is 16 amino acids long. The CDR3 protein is CASSPGLAGGYNEQFF. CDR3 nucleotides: TGTGCCAGCAGTCCTGGACTAGCGGGAGGGTACAATGAGCAGTTCTTC. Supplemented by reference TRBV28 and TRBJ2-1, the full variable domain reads DVKVTQSSRYLVKRTGEKVFLECVQDMDHENMFWYRQDPGLGLRLIYFSYDVKMKEKGDIPEGYSVSREKKERFSLILESASTNQTSMYLCASSPGLAGGYNEQFFGPGTRLTVL.

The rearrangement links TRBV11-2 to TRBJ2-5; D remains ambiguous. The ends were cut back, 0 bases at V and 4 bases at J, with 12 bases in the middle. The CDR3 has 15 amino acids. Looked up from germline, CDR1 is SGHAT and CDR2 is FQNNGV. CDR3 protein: CASSLDRISLETQYF. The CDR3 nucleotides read TGTGCCAGCAGCTTAGATCGGATTAGCTTAGAGACCCAGTACTTC.

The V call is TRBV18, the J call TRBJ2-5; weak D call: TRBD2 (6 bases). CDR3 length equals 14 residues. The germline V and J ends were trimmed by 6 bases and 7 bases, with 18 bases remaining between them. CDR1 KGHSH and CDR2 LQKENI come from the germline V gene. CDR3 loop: CASSLGTQEGTQYF. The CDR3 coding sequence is TGTGCCAGCTCCCTTGGGACTCAAGAAGGGACCCAGTACTTC.

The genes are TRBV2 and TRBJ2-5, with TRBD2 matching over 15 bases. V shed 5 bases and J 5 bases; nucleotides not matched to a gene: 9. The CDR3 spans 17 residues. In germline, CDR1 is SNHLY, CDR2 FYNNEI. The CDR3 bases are TGTGCCAGCAGTCCAAGAGGGACTAGCGGGGGGTCCGAGACCCAGTACTTC. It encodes CASSPRGTSGGSETQYF.

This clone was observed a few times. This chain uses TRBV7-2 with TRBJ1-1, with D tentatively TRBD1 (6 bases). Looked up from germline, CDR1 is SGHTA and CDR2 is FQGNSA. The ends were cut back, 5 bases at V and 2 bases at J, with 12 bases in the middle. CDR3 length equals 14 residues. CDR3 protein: CASSRKQGNTEAFF. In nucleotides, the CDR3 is TGTGCCAGCAGCAGAAAACAGGGAAACACTGAAGCTTTCTTT.

CDR3 region: CSAFEGGNQPQHF. The CDR3 nucleotides read TGCAGCGCGTTTGAGGGCGGCAATCAGCCCCAGCATTTT. V is TRBV29-1 and J is TRBJ1-5; D unresolved. Between the trimmed V and J ends, which lost 7 bases and 2 bases, there was a span of 12 bases. Looked up from germline, CDR1 is SQVTM and CDR2 is ANQGSEA. This CDR3 is built from 13 residues.

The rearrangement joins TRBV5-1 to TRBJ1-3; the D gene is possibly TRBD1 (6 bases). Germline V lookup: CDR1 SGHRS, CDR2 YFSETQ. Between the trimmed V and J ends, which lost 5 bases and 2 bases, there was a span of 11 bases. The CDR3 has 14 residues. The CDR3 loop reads CASSKGEAGNTIYF. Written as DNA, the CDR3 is TGCGCCAGCAGTAAGGGGGAAGCTGGAAACACCATATATTTT.